The 25 T cell receptor beta chains in this list originate from one sample, sequenced in a study of blood T cells in healthy people across ages. Next came a second PCR, run for about 6 to 12 cycles, which used a sample-barcoded 5' primer along with a J-beta primer mix. One entry per CDR3 protein results from TCRdb running MiXCR on the 5' RACE reads. The table shows hundreds of thousands of distinct CDR3 sequences, with over 45% occurring only once. Material: blood. The source is a man aged 25-40 years in good health.

CDR3 in DNA: TGTGCCAGCAGCCCTACAGCCTATACGAGGGCTTTCTTT. This codes for CASSPTAYTRAFF. The chain is built from TRBV7-6 and TRBJ1-1, with D unclear. This CDR3 is 13 amino acids long. Germline CDR1 and CDR2: SGHVS and FNYEAQ. V dropped 5 bases and J dropped 11 bases, with 18 bases sitting between them.

This chain uses TRBV6-6 with TRBJ2-4; 9 bases align to TRBD1. This CDR3 is built from 16 residues. CDR1 and CDR2 from the germline V gene are MNHNY and SVGAGI (reference sequence). Trimming cost V 2 bases and J 4 bases; bases outside gene matches: 6. The CDR3 DNA follows: TGTGCCAGCAGTTACCCGCCGGGACAGGGAAAAAACATTCAGTACTTC. Translating it yields CASSYPPGQGKNIQYF.

J is TRBJ1-1 and V is TRBV6-6, with no clear D. V lost 2 bases to trimming and J lost 8 bases, with 9 bases between them. The CDR3 loop spans 12 amino acids. Germline assignment: CDR1 MNHNY and CDR2 SVGAGI (reference sequence). CDR3 loop: CASSYPQLEAFF. CDR3 nucleotide sequence: TGTGCCAGCAGTTACCCACAACTGGAAGCTTTCTTT.

The chain is built from TRBV14 and TRBJ2-3, with D possibly TRBD1 on 6 matching bases. The CDR3 runs 15 residues. The V gene's germline CDR1 is SGHDN and CDR2 FVKESK. V was pared by 3 bases and J by 0 bases, with 10 bases between. CDR3 sequence reads: CASSHGQPSTDTQYF. DNA of the CDR3: TGTGCCAGCAGCCACGGACAGCCCAGCACAGATACGCAGTATTTT.

The CDR3 nucleotides are TGCAGCGGAACGCAGGGACCCGGGGAGCTGTTTTTT. Its translation: CSGTQGPGELFF. The chain employs TRBV29-1 and TRBJ2-2; D is tentatively TRBD1 or TRBD2 (5 bases each). The length of the CDR3 is 12 residues. Trimming took off 7 bases at V and 6 bases at J, with 12 bases between the two ends. The germline CDR1 and CDR2 sequences are SQVTM and ANQGSEA.

The chain carries TRBV5-1 and TRBJ1-1, with TRBD1 matching over 7 bases. V gave up 4 bases and J gave up 0 bases; unmatched junction bases: 9. The CDR3 runs 16 residues. Germline V gene sequence: CDR1 SGHRS, CDR2 YFSETQ. The CDR3 sequence: CASSPTQGQMNTEAFF. In DNA, the CDR3 is TGCGCCAGCAGCCCAACACAGGGACAGATGAACACTGAAGCTTTCTTT.

The chain uses TRBV6-5 and TRBJ1-1, with 7 bases that match TRBD1. This CDR3 comprises 16 residues. CDR1 MNHEY and CDR2 SVGAGI come from the germline V gene. Unmatched junction bases numbered 13, after V lost 6 bases and J lost 3 bases. CDR3 amino acids: CASRNDPTGFDTEAFF. DNA of the CDR3: TGTGCCAGCAGAAACGACCCGACAGGGTTTGACACTGAAGCTTTCTTT.

J is TRBJ1-2 and V is TRBV7-2; 9 bases align to TRBD1. Trimming at V came to 5 bases and at J to 2 bases, leaving 3 bases not matched to a gene. The germline gives CDR1 SGHTA, CDR2 FQGNSA. The length of the CDR3 is 14 residues. DNA of the CDR3: TGTGCCAGCAGCCGGGGGACAGGGAACTATGGCTACACCTTC. Its translation is CASSRGTGNYGYTF. The full variable domain, with the rest looked up from reference TRBV7-2 and TRBJ1-2, is GAGVSQSPSNKVTEKGKDVELRCDPISGHTALYWYRQSLGQGLEFLIYFQGNSAPDKSGLPSDRFSAERTGGSVSTLTIQRTQQEDSAVYLCASSRGTGNYGYTFGSGTRLTVV.

The chain joins TRBV28 to TRBJ1-6; D unclear. CDR3 size: 15 residues. Deletions cut 2 bases from V and 9 bases from J, with 14 bases between. From germline, CDR1 is MDHEN and CDR2 SYDVKM. CDR3 DNA: TGTGCCAGCAGTTTACCCGGGCATCTCTCTTCACCCCTCCACTTT. It is translated as CASSLPGHLSSPLHF. Filled out from reference TRBV28 and TRBJ1-6, the complete variable domain reads DVKVTQSSRYLVKRTGEKVFLECVQDMDHENMFWYRQDPGLGLRLIYFSYDVKMKEKGDIPEGYSVSREKKERFSLILESASTNQTSMYLCASSLPGHLSSPLHFGNGTRLTVT.

This clonotype was seen a handful of times. CDR3 sequence: CASSQDWTGTFYEQYF. In DNA, the CDR3 is TGTGCCAGCAGCCAAGATTGGACAGGGACTTTCTACGAGCAGTACTTC. The V gene is TRBV4-2, the J gene TRBJ2-7, with TRBD1 matching 8 bases. The length of the CDR3 is 16 residues. Per the germline V gene, CDR1 is LGHNA and CDR2 is YNFKEQ. V shed 0 bases and J 3 bases; nucleotides not matched to a gene: 7.

The genes are TRBV30 and TRBJ1-6; D might be TRBD1 (5 bases). In germline, CDR1 is GTSNPN, CDR2 SVGIG (reference sequence). V was shortened by 4 bases and J by 0 bases, with 10 bases between the two germline ends. The CDR3 has 15 amino acids. This CDR3 is CAWNLGDSYNSPLHF. CDR3 in DNA: TGTGCCTGGAATTTGGGGGACTCCTATAATTCACCCCTCCACTTT. Full variable domain (remainder filled in from reference TRBV30 and TRBJ1-6): SQTIHQWPATLVQPVGSPLSLECTVEGTSNPNLYWYRQAAGRGLQLLFYSVGIGQISSEVPQNLSASRPQDRQFILSSKKLLLSDSGFYLCAWNLGDSYNSPLHFGNGTRLTVT.

The rearrangement links TRBV15 to TRBJ2-5, with D perhaps being TRBD1 or TRBD2 (5 bases each). TRBJ2-7 explains the end of the DNA better; the J call may be wrong. Germline V gene sequence: CDR1 LNHNV, CDR2 YYDKDF (reference sequence). This CDR3 region has 15 residues. CDR3 sequence (DNA): TGTGCCACCAGCAGTACCGGGACCCCACCCTACGAGCAGTACTTC. Its translation: CATSSTGTPPYEQYF.

The rearrangement uses TRBV9 and TRBJ2-7, with a tentative D call TRBD1 (6 bases). The ends were cut back, 5 bases at V and 10 bases at J, with 22 bases in the middle. Germline V gene data show CDR1 as SGDLS and CDR2 as YYNGEE. The CDR3 has 14 amino acids. The CDR3 reads CASSTTGQGKAQYF. DNA for the CDR3: TGTGCCAGCAGTACGACGGGGCAGGGGAAGGCCCAGTACTTC. Drawing the rest from reference TRBV9 and TRBJ2-7, the complete variable domain is DSGVTQTPKHLITATGQRVTLRCSPRSGDLSVYWYQQSLDQGLQFLIQYYNGEERAKGNILERFSAQQFPDLHSELNLSSLELGDSALYFCASSTTGQGKAQYFGPGTRLTVT.

This chain joins TRBV7-2 and TRBJ1-1; D ambiguous. Germline CDR1 reads SGHTA; CDR2 reads FQGNSA. This CDR3 has 14 amino acids. The ends were cut back, 1 base at V and 0 bases at J, with 6 bases in the middle. The chain's CDR3 is CASSLVHMNTEAFF. As DNA, the CDR3 is TGTGCCAGCAGCTTAGTACACATGAACACTGAAGCTTTCTTT. Drawing the rest from reference TRBV7-2 and TRBJ1-1, the complete variable domain is GAGVSQSPSNKVTEKGKDVELRCDPISGHTALYWYRQSLGQGLEFLIYFQGNSAPDKSGLPSDRFSAERTGGSVSTLTIQRTQQEDSAVYLCASSLVHMNTEAFFGQGTRLTVV.

This clonotype appeared a few times. V usage is TRBV29-1 and J usage is TRBJ1-4, with TRBD1 as a possible D gene (6 bases). Looked up from germline, CDR1 is SQVTM and CDR2 is ANQGSEA. V shed 5 bases and J shed 8 bases, with 21 bases lying between them. The CDR3 is made up of 15 amino acids. The DNA of the CDR3 is TGCAGCGTTCAGGGGTCACCGGGGGATAAGGAAAAACTGTTTTTT. It is translated as CSVQGSPGDKEKLFF.

This clonotype was seen more than once but under ten times. Its ends do not fully match the called genes, so a read error is possible. V and J are TRBV4-3 and TRBJ2-1; TRBD2 might be the D (5 bases). This CDR3 spans 18 amino acids. CDR1 is LGHNA and CDR2 is YSLEER in the germline V gene. The CDR3 region is CASSKDIPGVPKANEQFF. The CDR3 coding sequence is TGCGCCAGCAGCAAAGACATTCCCGGGGTCCCCAAGGCCAATGAGCAGTTCTTC.

The chain uses TRBV7-2 and TRBJ2-5; D tentatively fits TRBD1 or TRBD2 (5 bases each). Trimming left V 0 bases short and J 5 bases short, with 13 bases between. CDR3 length: 15 residues. The germline CDR1 and CDR2 sequences are SGHTA and FQGNSA. DNA for the CDR3: TGTGCCAGCAGCTTAGCAGGGACCCATACGGAGACCCAGTACTTC. This codes for CASSLAGTHTETQYF.

V is TRBV11-1 and J is TRBJ2-7, with D unclear. The CDR3 is 13 residues long. V shed 3 bases and J shed 2 bases, with 8 bases lying between them. Per germline, CDR1 SGHAT and CDR2 FQDESV (reference sequence). The CDR3 protein is CASSFIGAYEQYF. The CDR3, as DNA: TGTGCCAGCAGCTTCATCGGAGCCTACGAGCAGTACTTC.

The rearrangement uses TRBV5-5 and TRBJ2-1, with TRBD1 identical over 12 bases. In germline, CDR1 is SGHKS, CDR2 YYEKEE (reference sequence). The V segment lost 4 bases and the J segment 6 bases; nucleotides outside the gene matches: 5. This CDR3 spans 15 amino acids. This chain's CDR3 is CASSRGTGGPNEQFF. The CDR3 coding sequence is TGTGCCAGCAGCCGAGGGACAGGGGGCCCCAATGAGCAGTTCTTC.

This chain uses TRBV20-1 with TRBJ2-1, with a weak D call TRBD2 (6 bases). V was clipped by 6 bases and J by 6 bases, with 18 bases between them. Germline CDR1 DFQATT, CDR2 SNEGSKA (reference sequence). CDR3 length: 14 amino acids. The CDR3 DNA follows: TGCAGTGCCGAGGGACTCGAAGCGTTCAATGAGCAGTTCTTC. Amino acid sequence: CSAEGLEAFNEQFF.

A note on this clonotype: Since a much larger clone is just one base distant, this may be a read error. This chain uses TRBV7-2 with TRBJ2-3; TRBD2 matches 9 bases. Germline lookup yields CDR1 SGHTA and CDR2 FQGNSA. CDR3 length: 19 amino acids. The CDR3 reads CASSLGGLAGVTRTETQYF. CDR3 nucleotides: TGTGCCAGCAGCTTGGGGGGATTAGCGGGAGTAACTCGGACAGAGACGCAGTATTTT.

The table lists this clonotype with a few counts. This CDR3 is CASSRDRKYTDTQYF. Here the CDR3 DNA reads TGTGCCAGCAGCCGCGACAGAAAATACACAGATACGCAGTATTTT. This sequence joins TRBV5-6 and TRBJ2-3; a possible D gene is TRBD1 (5 bases). V lost 4 bases to trimming and J lost 2 bases, with 14 bases between them. Germline V gene lookup returns CDR1 SGHDT and CDR2 YYEEEE. CDR3 length: 15 residues.

This chain links TRBV6-5 with TRBJ1-2, with 9 bases fitting TRBD1. The V gene's germline CDR1 is MNHEY and CDR2 SVGAGI. The CDR3 is made up of 15 amino acids. The J segment lost 3 bases and the V segment lost 2 bases, leaving 4 bases of the junction unmatched. The CDR3: CASSYRTGVDYGYTF. The CDR3 DNA reads as TGTGCCAGCAGTTACCGGACAGGGGTCGACTATGGCTACACCTTC.

Points on this clonotype: One end of the junction does not line up with germline, which may come from a read error. This chain uses TRBV7-2 with TRBJ2-5; no clear D gene. In germline, CDR1 is SGHTA, CDR2 FQGNSA. The CDR3 runs to 14 residues. The CDR3 DNA sequence: TGTGCCGGCAGCCCCATGTATGTAAAAGAGACCCAGTACTTC. This encodes CAGSPMYVKETQYF.

This chain links TRBV11-2 with TRBJ2-7; TRBD2 agrees at 9 bases. J gave up 0 bases and V 2 bases, and 11 bases lay outside the gene matches. Per the germline V gene, CDR1 is SGHAT and CDR2 is FQNNGV. CDR3 length: 18 amino acids. Written as DNA, the CDR3 is TGTGCCAGCAGCTTAAGTCCTGTGAGCGGGGGGCACTCCTACGAGCAGTACTTC. Translated, it gives CASSLSPVSGGHSYEQYF. The full variable domain, rest sourced from reference TRBV11-2 and TRBJ2-7, is EAGVAQSPRYKIIEKRQSVAFWCNPISGHATLYWYQQILGQGPKLLIQFQNNGVVDDSQLPKDRFSAERLKGVDSTLKIQPAKLEDSAVYLCASSLSPVSGGHSYEQYFGPGTRLTVT.